The 8 T cell receptor beta chains below all came from one sample that was sequenced in a study of blood T cells in healthy people across ages. Then a second PCR, running roughly 7 to 11 cycles, was carried out with a sample-barcoded 5' primer and a J-beta primer mix. TCRdb itself ran the 5' RACE reads through MiXCR, one entry per CDR3 protein. The table includes some 1.8 million distinct CDR3 sequences, about 39% detected once. The sequenced sample consisted of blood. These receptors all come from a human donor in good health.

The chain joins TRBV27 to TRBJ2-5, with D possibly TRBD2 on 6 matching bases. The CDR3 loop spans 13 amino acids. Germline V CDR1 and CDR2: MNHEY, SMNVEV (reference sequence). Trimming pared 5 bases from V and 11 bases from J, leaving 18 bases between. CDR3 sequence reads: CASSPTLRREQYF. In nucleotides, the CDR3 is TGTGCCAGCAGTCCAACACTCCGCCGGGAGCAGTACTTC.

This clonotype was picked up a small number of times. The J gene is TRBJ2-1, the V gene TRBV4-3, with 8 bases identical to TRBD2. The ends lost 0 bases at V and 8 bases at J; junction bases unmatched: 9. In germline, CDR1 is LGHNA, CDR2 YSLEER. CDR3 size: 16 residues. The CDR3 region is CASSQETGGLLDEQFF. In DNA form, the CDR3 reads TGCGCCAGCAGCCAAGAAACGGGGGGGCTATTGGATGAGCAGTTCTTC.

The rearrangement links TRBV10-2 to TRBJ2-1; tentatively, D is TRBD1 or TRBD2 (5 bases each). The V gene lost 0 bases and the J gene lost 4 bases, with 13 bases spanning the gap. The CDR3 is made up of 16 amino acids. Germline CDR1 WSHSY, CDR2 SAAADI. The CDR3 is CASSESGPLLYNEQFF. The CDR3 DNA follows: TGCGCCAGCAGTGAGTCGGGACCCCTACTATACAATGAGCAGTTCTTC.

Regarding this clonotype: Given a much more abundant clone one base away, this may be a read error. The V gene is TRBV20-1, the J gene TRBJ1-2; D ambiguous. V lost 5 bases and J lost 0, with 7 bases in between. Germline V gene sequence: CDR1 DFQATT, CDR2 SNEGSKA (reference sequence). The CDR3 contains 12 residues. In DNA form, the CDR3 reads TGCAGTGCTGGAAATACTAACTATGGCTACACCTTC. Translating gives CSAGNTNYGYTF.

V usage is TRBV4-3 and J usage is TRBJ2-7; D call uncertain. The CDR3 extends over 13 amino acids. From germline, CDR1 is LGHNA and CDR2 YSLEER. V lost 4 bases and J 5 bases, leaving 12 bases between the germline ends. DNA for the CDR3: TGCGCCAGCAGCCCACTGGCTTGGCACGAGCAGTACTTC. Its translation is CASSPLAWHEQYF.

This clonotype was found a few times. The chain couples TRBV12-3 or TRBV12-4 to TRBJ1-2; a weak D match, TRBD1 (6 bases). Trimming removed 7 bases from V and 5 bases from J, with 17 bases in between. The CDR3 runs to 14 residues. In DNA form, the CDR3 reads TGTGCCAGCAAACCCGGGACACCTGCTTATGGCTACACCTTC. It codes for CASKPGTPAYGYTF.

The chain has TRBV28 and TRBJ2-3, with TRBD2 matching over 15 bases. Germline trimming cut 6 bases from V and 7 bases from J; bases unmatched to any gene: 5. Germline CDR1 MDHEN, CDR2 SYDVKM. The CDR3 totals 15 residues. The CDR3 region has the DNA TGTGCCAGCAGGTGGACTAGCGGGGGGGGAAATACGCAGTATTTT. Protein product: CASRWTSGGGNTQYF.

A few counts support this clonotype. The chain joins TRBV4-1 to TRBJ2-4; D gene uncertain. V was clipped by 1 base and J by 0 bases, with 7 bases between them. Germline V gene data show CDR1 as MGHRA and CDR2 as YSYEKL. The CDR3 has 15 residues. The CDR3 coding sequence is TGCGCCAGCAGCCAAGTGCCTCTAGCCAAAAACATTCAGTACTTC. It specifies CASSQVPLAKNIQYF.